These 21 T cell receptor beta chains share one sample of origin, sequenced in a study of blood T cell repertoires in COVID-19. This table comes from immunoSEQ multiplex PCR, and its TCRdb copy is limited to in-frame clones, with some not included. The table shows 150,000 to 200,000 clones, with approximately 88% occurring only once. Source material: peripheral blood. These receptors came from a woman aged 80 or older with active or convalescent COVID-19.

This chain uses TRBV28 with TRBJ1-2; TRBD1 agrees at 7 bases. The trim removed 7 bases at V and 4 bases at J, leaving 12 bases unmatched. CDR1 is MDHEN and CDR2 is SYDVKM in the germline V gene. The CDR3 totals 15 residues. The CDR3 loop reads CASTSPTGISYGYTF. The CDR3 bases are TGTGCCAGCACCTCCCCGACAGGGATCAGCTATGGCTACACCTTC.

The chain uses TRBV11-3 and TRBJ2-1, with 8 bases matching TRBD2. After removal of 0 bases from V and 0 bases from J, the junction contained 13 bases not matched to a gene. Germline V gene sequence: CDR1 SGHNT, CDR2 YENEEA. The CDR3 spans 20 residues. CDR3 sequence: CASSLDGGGPLQRSYNEQFF. For the CDR3, the DNA is TGTGCCAGCAGCTTAGATGGCGGGGGGCCCTTACAACGCTCCTACAATGAGCAGTTCTTC.

V is TRBV7-2 and J is TRBJ2-4; no firm D call. This CDR3 comprises 14 residues. Trimming took off 3 bases at V and 8 bases at J, with 14 bases between the two ends. Germline loops: CDR1 SGHTA, CDR2 FQGNSA. The CDR3 here is CASSFSGWVDIQYF. Written as DNA, the CDR3 is TGTGCCAGCAGCTTTTCAGGATGGGTCGACATTCAGTACTTC.

J is TRBJ1-2 and V is TRBV20-1; no clear D gene. Trimming took 6 bases from V and 7 from J, leaving 12 bases between them. This CDR3 has 11 residues. Germline V CDR1 and CDR2: DFQATT, SNEGSKA (reference sequence). The chain's CDR3 is CSAIQAGGYTF. CDR3 DNA sequence: TGCAGTGCCATCCAGGCGGGTGGCTACACCTTC.

V and J are TRBV4-3 and TRBJ1-2, with TRBD1 matching 7 bases. The CDR3 sequence is 15 residues long. The V segment lost 0 bases and the J segment 4 bases; nucleotides outside the gene matches: 5. The germline gives CDR1 LGHNA, CDR2 YSLEER. In DNA form, the CDR3 reads TGCGCCAGCAGCCAAGAGACAGGGTTTAGCTATGGCTACACCTTC. Its translation: CASSQETGFSYGYTF.

The rearrangement joins TRBV11-3 to TRBJ2-2; 10 bases map to TRBD1. CDR1 is SGHNT, CDR2 YENEEA, per germline. Trimming at V came to 0 bases and at J to 7 bases, leaving 11 bases not matched to a gene. The CDR3 loop spans 18 amino acids. The CDR3, as DNA: TGTGCCAGCAGCTTAGATCGGTGGGGACAGGGGACTCTCGGGGAGCTGTTTTTT. Its translation: CASSLDRWGQGTLGELFF.

The CDR3 here is CASSFSWTGSVRQPQHF. The CDR3 region has the DNA TGTGCCAGCAGTTTCAGCTGGACAGGGTCGGTAAGGCAGCCCCAGCATTTT. This sequence joins TRBV6-2 or TRBV6-3 and TRBJ1-5; 8 bases match TRBD1. CDR1 and CDR2 (germline): MNHEY, SVGEGT. The CDR3 loop spans 17 amino acids. V was pared by 4 bases and J by 7 bases, with 15 bases of the junction left unmatched.

This clone was seen only once. This chain connects TRBV12-3 or TRBV12-4 to TRBJ2-7, with a tentative D call TRBD1 (6 bases). CDR3 length equals 13 residues. V was pared by 7 bases and J by 4 bases, with 14 bases between. The CDR3 reads CASTTGSRYEQYF. The CDR3 DNA reads TGTGCCAGCACAACAGGGTCCAGGTACGAGCAGTACTTC.

V and J are TRBV4-3 and TRBJ1-2, with a weak D call TRBD1 (6 bases). The CDR3 totals 14 residues. Germline loops: CDR1 LGHNA, CDR2 YSLEER. The V end was cut by 0 bases, the J end by 8 bases, with 13 bases between. The CDR3 sequence: CASSQENRVLGYTF. The CDR3 DNA is TGCGCCAGCAGCCAAGAGAACAGGGTTTTAGGCTACACCTTC.

The chain links TRBV7-2 to TRBJ2-1, with 7 nucleotides matching TRBD1. This CDR3 region has 15 residues. CDR1 is SGHTA and CDR2 is FQGNSA in the germline V gene. After removal of 5 bases from V and 6 bases from J, the junction contained 10 bases not matched to a gene. This CDR3 is CASSPRGTVANEQFF. For the CDR3, the DNA is TGTGCCAGCAGCCCCAGGGGGACAGTCGCCAATGAGCAGTTCTTC.

The chain joins TRBV6-5 to TRBJ2-7, with a possible D match to TRBD1 (5 bases). This CDR3 has 14 amino acids. V lost 5 bases and J lost 0, with 11 bases in between. Germline V gene sequence: CDR1 MNHEY, CDR2 SVGAGI. CDR3 DNA: TGTGCCAGCAGTCAGGGATTTGACTCCTACGAGCAGTACTTC. This sequence encodes CASSQGFDSYEQYF.

This chain uses TRBV27 with TRBJ1-5; 10 bases are a match to TRBD1. After removal of 8 bases from V and 0 bases from J, the junction contained 7 bases not matched to a gene. This CDR3 is built from 16 residues. Germline lookup yields CDR1 MNHEY and CDR2 SMNVEV (reference sequence). The chain's CDR3 is CASGGTGAYSNQPQHF. CDR3 DNA: TGTGCCAGCGGAGGGACAGGGGCTTATAGCAATCAGCCCCAGCATTTT.

J is TRBJ2-7 and V is TRBV5-1, with TRBD1 matching over 7 bases. The CDR3 has 12 residues. With V trimmed by 5 bases and J by 4 bases, 3 bases remained unmatched. Germline CDR1 is SGHRS and CDR2 is YFSETQ. CDR3 sequence reads: CASRKQGYEQYF. CDR3 DNA sequence: TGCGCCAGCAGAAAACAGGGGTACGAGCAGTACTTC. Variable domain in full (rest from reference TRBV5-1 and TRBJ2-7): KAGVTQTPRYLIKTRGQQVTLSCSPISGHRSVSWYQQTPGQGLQFLFEYFSETQRNKGNFPGRFSGRQFSNSRSEMNVSTLELGDSALYLCASRKQGYEQYFGPGTRLTVT.

This chain connects TRBV5-4 to TRBJ2-1, with 13 bases that match TRBD2. J lost 6 bases, V lost 4 bases, and 10 bases had no gene match. Looked up from germline, CDR1 is SGHNT and CDR2 is YYREEE (reference sequence). The CDR3 spans 17 residues. The CDR3 region is CASSHATLAGGVNEQFF. In DNA, the CDR3 is TGTGCCAGCAGCCACGCTACACTAGCGGGGGGGGTCAATGAGCAGTTCTTC.

This chain links TRBV4-3 with TRBJ2-1; 8 bases agree with TRBD1. Germline V gene data show CDR1 as LGHNA and CDR2 as YSLEER. The CDR3 totals 14 residues. V dropped 3 bases and J dropped 6; count of bases not matched to a gene: 4. Here the CDR3 DNA reads TGCGCCAGCAGCCAGGGAGACAGGGGCAATGAGCAGTTCTTC. Encoded protein: CASSQGDRGNEQFF.

The CDR3 DNA follows: TGCAGTGCTAGTCTCACTAGCGGGGGTGCGGATACGCAGTATTTT. It is translated as CSASLTSGGADTQYF. The gene calls are TRBV20-1 and TRBJ2-3; 11 nucleotides match TRBD2. CDR1 is DFQATT, CDR2 SNEGSKA, per germline (reference sequence). CDR3 size: 15 residues. With 3 bases clipped from V and 6 bases from J, the junction kept 8 bases outside the gene matches.

The V gene is TRBV6-2 or TRBV6-3, the J gene TRBJ1-5; no definite D call. Germline V lookup: CDR1 MNHEY, CDR2 SVGEGT. CDR3 size: 16 residues. The germline V and J ends were trimmed by 2 bases and 0 bases, with 11 bases remaining between them. The CDR3: CASSYGSGNSNQPQHF. Here the CDR3 DNA reads TGTGCCAGCAGTTACGGCTCCGGGAATAGCAATCAGCCCCAGCATTTT.

In DNA, the CDR3 is TGCGCCAGCAGCCTGGAACGGACAGGGGCCTACGAGCAGTACTTC. Amino acids: CASSLERTGAYEQYF. This chain links TRBV4-3 with TRBJ2-7; TRBD1 matches 9 bases. The CDR3 length is 15 residues. The trim removed 4 bases at V and 2 bases at J, leaving 6 bases unmatched. The germline gives CDR1 LGHNA, CDR2 YSLEER.

The rearrangement links TRBV3-1 (or the pseudogene TRBV3-2) to TRBJ2-2, with D unclear. CDR1 and CDR2 from the germline V gene are LGHDT and YNNKEL (reference sequence). The V end lost 1 base, the J end lost 9 bases, and 6 bases lay between the germline ends. CDR3 length equals 12 residues. CDR3 sequence reads: CASSQGARELFF. In DNA form, the CDR3 reads TGTGCCAGCAGCCAAGGGGCCCGGGAGCTGTTTTTT.

This clone was picked up a small number of times. V is TRBV27 and J is TRBJ1-2; D might be TRBD1 (5 bases). V lost 4 bases, J lost 4 bases, and 13 bases lay in between. The CDR3 loop spans 14 amino acids. CDR1 and CDR2 from the germline V gene are MNHEY and SMNVEV (reference sequence). In DNA form, the CDR3 reads TGTGCCAGCAGTTCGCAGGGAGGCGGCTATGGCTACACCTTC. Translated: CASSSQGGGYGYTF.

This clone appeared once. The chain uses TRBV7-3 and TRBJ2-2, with 8 bases fitting TRBD1. CDR1 SGHTA and CDR2 FQGTGA come from the germline V gene. V dropped 7 bases and J dropped 5; count of bases not matched to a gene: 6. The CDR3 contains 14 residues. CDR3 region: CASKSGGETGELFF. The CDR3 region has the DNA TGTGCCAGCAAGTCAGGGGGCGAAACCGGGGAGCTGTTTTTT.